This TCR beta chain was observed in a study of regulatory T cells in long-lasting Graves disease. This clonotype was observed a few times. Its antigen is unidentified. The time point is: persistent/refractory GD, antithyroid drugs over 5 years with positive TRAb. RNA extracted from PBMCs served as the sequencing template. Peripheral blood, around 9 milliliters per patient, was collected in EDTA tubes. The ends were cut back, 2 bases at V and 5 bases at J, with 9 bases in the middle. The CDR3 consists of 13 residues. Germline CDR1 ENHRY, CDR2 SYGVKD. Study-wide points: It was in persistent disease that TRBV28, TRBJ1-2 and TRBJ2-5 were favored. More public clonotypes were shared by persistent patients (2,741) than by new patients (approximately 1,000).

iRepertoire HTBI primers and Arm-PCR of CDR3 regions built TCR beta libraries. TCRdb passed the multiplex PCR reads through MiXCR, listing each CDR3 protein once. This sample has a few hundred thousand distinct CDR3 sequences, with around 22% found just once. This sequence originates from a female donor with Graves disease. The source was peripheral blood mononuclear cells (PBMCs), collected when the disease was refractory, from a patient treated with antithyroid drugs. The J gene is TRBJ2-5, the V gene TRBV10-3; unclear D gene. The CDR3 here is CAISEELGETQYF. CDR3 nucleotides: TGTGCCATCAGTGAGGAACTGGGCGAGACCCAGTACTTC.